Listed below are T cell receptor beta chains from one sample, sequenced in a study of T cell responses to AZD1222 COVID-19 vaccine. Clones were read by immunoSEQ multiplex PCR, and TCRdb kept only the in-frame ones, dropping some. The data contain over 120,000 clones, about 91% of them seen just once; the ten biggest clones take up about 3.8%. The specimen was peripheral blood, collected 28 days after the second AZD1222 dose. The source of these receptors is an adult who received the AZD1222 COVID-19 vaccine. Each CDR3 is given with its conserved first and last residue. Fields, in order: J gene, V gene, clone size, D gene, CDR3 DNA, CDR3 protein. A D gene is named only where the DNA matches it firmly. Size tells how often a clone was seen (once, few, many) or the class of an expanded clone, and some rows leave it out.

>TRBJ1-1|TRBV19|.|.
TGTGCCAGTAGTATAGGGAGGGTGGGGAGTGAAGCTTTCTTT
CASSIGRVGSEAFF
>TRBJ1-2|TRBV10-3|.|.
TGTGCCATCAGACTGGGCAGCCATGGCTACACCTTC
CAIRLGSHGYTF
>TRBJ1-1|TRBV2|.|TRBD1
TGTGCCGGTCGACAGGGGGCAGGTGTGGCTGAAGCTTTCTTT
CAGRQGAGVAEAFF
>TRBJ1-5|TRBV5-8|.|.
TGTGCCAGCAGCAAACGGGAGAATCAGCCCCAGCATTTT
CASSKRENQPQHF
>TRBJ2-7|TRBV27|.|.
TGTGCCAGCAGCAGGTCTAGTGCGTCCGAGCAGTACTTC
CASSRSSASEQYF
>TRBJ1-5|TRBV4-1|.|TRBD1
TGCGCCAGCAGCCCCCGACAGGGAAGCAATCAGCCCCAGCATTTT
CASSPRQGSNQPQHF
>TRBJ1-5|TRBV4-1|.|.
TGCGCCAGCAGCCAAGACTTTGCAGTCCGGCCCCAGCATTTT
CASSQDFAVRPQHF
>TRBJ2-7|TRBV7-8|.|.
TGTGCCAGCAGCACCCCTGACGGCGTGAACGAGCAGTACTTC
CASSTPDGVNEQYF
>TRBJ1-1|TRBV14|.|.
TGTGCCAGCAGTCGGGGAACAGCCTGGGGGAACACTGAAGCTTTCTTT
CASSRGTAWGNTEAFF
>TRBJ2-1|TRBV21-1|.|.
TGTGCCAGCAGCAATGCAGCAAGCGGGCCTCTATGTGAGCAGTTCTTC
CASSNAASGPLCEQFF
>TRBJ2-7|TRBV6-6|.|.
TGTGCCAGCAGTTACGAACAGGGTATGGACGAGCAGTACTTC
CASSYEQGMDEQYF
>TRBJ2-5|TRBV29-1|.|.
TGCAGCGCAACCAGGGGCAACCTAAGGGAGACCCAGTACTTC
CSATRGNLRETQYF
>TRBJ2-1|TRBV12-5|once|.
TGTGCTAGTGGTTTGTCGCGGAATGAGCAGTTCTTC
CASGLSRNEQFF
>TRBJ2-5|TRBV3-1/TRBV3-2|once|TRBD2
TGTGCCAGCAGCCTAACCGAGGCGGGAGGGCCGGGGACCCAGTACTTC
CASSLTEAGGPGTQYF